This T cell receptor (beta chain) comes out of a study of blood T cell repertoires in COVID-19. The overall study: Material from acute and convalescent COVID-19 was sourced from the United States, Italy and Spain. Sample material is recorded as cDNA or gDNA derived from T cells, B-cell-depleted T cells, or PBMCs.

Original processing methods: Estimation of nucleated cell counts was performed using reference gene primer amplification. The table came from immunoSEQ multiplex PCR; TCRdb's copy has only in-frame clones and leaves some out. That table is the source of V, J and clone size, and D and trimming were worked out from the DNA. Among some 370,000 clones listed, around 91% were seen once. Points on this clone: This sample includes further DNA sequences coding for the same CDR3.

Germline CDR1 reads LNHDA; CDR2 reads SQIVND (reference sequence). The V gene end was trimmed by 5 bases and the J gene end by 4 bases; junction bases not matched to a gene: 3. CDR3 length: 13 residues. The V call is TRBV19, the J call TRBJ1-2; 8 bases match TRBD1. This receptor was identified in a man between 18 and 29 years old with active or convalescent COVID-19. Material for sequencing was peripheral blood. CDR3 loop: CASSADRVYGYTF. CDR3 nucleotides: TGTGCCAGTAGTGCGGACAGGGTCTATGGCTACACCTTC.